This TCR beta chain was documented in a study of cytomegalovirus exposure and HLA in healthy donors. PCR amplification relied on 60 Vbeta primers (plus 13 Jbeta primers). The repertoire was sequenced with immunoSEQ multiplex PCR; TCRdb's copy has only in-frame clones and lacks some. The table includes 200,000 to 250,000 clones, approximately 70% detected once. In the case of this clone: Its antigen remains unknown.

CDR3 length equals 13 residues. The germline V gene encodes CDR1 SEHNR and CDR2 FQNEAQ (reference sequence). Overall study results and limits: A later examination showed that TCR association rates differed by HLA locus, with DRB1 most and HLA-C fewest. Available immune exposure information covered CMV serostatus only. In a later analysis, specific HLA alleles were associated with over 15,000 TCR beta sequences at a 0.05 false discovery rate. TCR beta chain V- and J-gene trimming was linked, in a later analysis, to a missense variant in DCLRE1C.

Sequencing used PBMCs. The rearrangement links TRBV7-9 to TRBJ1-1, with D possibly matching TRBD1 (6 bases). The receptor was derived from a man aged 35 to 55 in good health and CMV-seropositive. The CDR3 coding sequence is TGTGCTACAAGGGGGGAGGGCCAAACGGGAGCTTTCTTT. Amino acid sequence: CATRGEGQTGAFF.